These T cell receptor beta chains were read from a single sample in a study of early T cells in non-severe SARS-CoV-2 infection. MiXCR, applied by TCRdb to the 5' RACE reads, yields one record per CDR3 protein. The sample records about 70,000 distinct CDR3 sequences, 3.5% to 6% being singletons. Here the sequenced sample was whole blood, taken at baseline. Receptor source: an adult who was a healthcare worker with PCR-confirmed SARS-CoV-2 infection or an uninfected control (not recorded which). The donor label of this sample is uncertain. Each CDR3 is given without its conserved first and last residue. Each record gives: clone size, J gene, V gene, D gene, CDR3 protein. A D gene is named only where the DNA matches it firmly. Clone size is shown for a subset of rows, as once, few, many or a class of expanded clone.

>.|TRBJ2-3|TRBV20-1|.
SARELADTDTQY
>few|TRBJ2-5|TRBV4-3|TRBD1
ASSQGGTGGETQY
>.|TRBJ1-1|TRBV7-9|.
ASSPFPLINRNTEAF
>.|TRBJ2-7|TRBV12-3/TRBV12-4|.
ASSLYLGGAVEQY
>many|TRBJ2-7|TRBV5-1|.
ASSPGRMYEQY
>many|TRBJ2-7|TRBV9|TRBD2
ASSVTSATYEQY
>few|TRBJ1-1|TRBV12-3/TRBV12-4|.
ASSLAGARTEAF
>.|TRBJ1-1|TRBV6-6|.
ASSYSGDGWTEAF
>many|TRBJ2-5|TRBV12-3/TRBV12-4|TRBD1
ASSLGTGGRAQY
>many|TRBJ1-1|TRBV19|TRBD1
ASSAHRDSNTEAF
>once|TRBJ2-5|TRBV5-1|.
ASSILSETQY
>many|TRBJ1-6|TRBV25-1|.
ASSGYPGQTSPLH
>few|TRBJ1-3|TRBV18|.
ASSPGASGNTIY
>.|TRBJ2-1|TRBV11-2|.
ASSQNGPNGEQF
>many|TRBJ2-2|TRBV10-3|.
AIRTGNRGELF
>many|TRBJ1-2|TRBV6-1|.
ASSEADRNYGYT
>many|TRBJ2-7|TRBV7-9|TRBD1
ASSLVGQGASEQY
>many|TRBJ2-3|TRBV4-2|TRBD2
ASSQDPASGGPSTDTQY
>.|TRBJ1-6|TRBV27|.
ASSLLGQLGSPLH
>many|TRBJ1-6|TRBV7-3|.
ASSLMANSPLH
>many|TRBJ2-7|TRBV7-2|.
ASSSAYEQY
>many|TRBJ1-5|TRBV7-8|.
ASSLAVTRPQH
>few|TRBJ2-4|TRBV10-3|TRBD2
AISESTSGGASIQY
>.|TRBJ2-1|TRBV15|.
ATRRDTAYVYNEQF
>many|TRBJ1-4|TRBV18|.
ASSPNKGGEKLF
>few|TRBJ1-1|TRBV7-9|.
ASSFTAGENTEAF
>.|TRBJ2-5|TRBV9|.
ASSGTVRGETQY
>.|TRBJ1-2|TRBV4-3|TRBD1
ASSQDRGNYGYT
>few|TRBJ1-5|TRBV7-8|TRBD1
ASSLSPTGGFINQPQH
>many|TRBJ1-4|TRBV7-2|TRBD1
ASSPQEGASEKLF
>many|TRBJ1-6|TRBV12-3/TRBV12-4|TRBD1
ASSLAHRGGHNSPLH
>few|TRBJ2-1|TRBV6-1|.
ASSEVTVRQINNEQF
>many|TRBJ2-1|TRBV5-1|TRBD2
ASSADSGSHNEQF